Following are 16 T cell receptor beta chains from one sample sequenced in a study of T cell changes during pregnancy in multiple sclerosis. Here immunoSEQ multiplex PCR was the method, and the copy in TCRdb shows in-frame clones only, minus some. The sample lists 20,000 to 25,000 clones, 80% to 90% seen once, with 6% to 8.5% in the top ten. The sample here was CD8+ T cells from peripheral blood mononuclear cells, taken in the first trimester of pregnancy. Receptor source: a female donor with multiple sclerosis, enrolled in a pregnancy study.

The rearrangement joins TRBV27 to TRBJ1-1; D gene uncertain. The CDR3 contains 15 residues. Germline V gene data show CDR1 as MNHEY and CDR2 as SMNVEV (reference sequence). Trimming removed 0 bases from V and 5 bases from J, with 13 bases in between. In nucleotides, the CDR3 is TGTGCCAGCAGTTTATCTAATTCGGGGAGGACTGAAGCTTTCTTT. Protein: CASSLSNSGRTEAFF.

The rearrangement uses TRBV6-5 and TRBJ2-5, with a possible D match to TRBD1 (6 bases). Deletions cut 4 bases from V and 1 base from J, with 10 bases between. Germline-derived CDR1 and CDR2 are MNHEY and SVGAGI. This CDR3 has 14 residues. This CDR3 is CASSSWDTQETQYF. CDR3 sequence (DNA): TGTGCCAGCAGTTCGTGGGACACCCAAGAGACCCAGTACTTC.

The V call is TRBV28, the J call TRBJ2-2; TRBD2 agrees at 8 bases. The CDR3 totals 15 residues. The V gene's germline CDR1 is MDHEN and CDR2 SYDVKM. Trimming took 6 bases from V and 6 from J; bases not matched to a gene: 9. The CDR3 DNA reads TGTGCCAGCAGCCGCGGGACTAGTTACCCCGGGGAGCTGTTTTTT. Residues: CASSRGTSYPGELFF.

The CDR3 loop reads CASSPREGTYGYTF. In nucleotides, the CDR3 is TGTGCCAGCAGTCCAAGGGAGGGTACCTATGGCTACACCTTC. The chain links TRBV28 to TRBJ1-2; D gene unclear. V gave up 5 bases and J gave up 4 bases, with 14 bases separating them. Germline CDR1 reads MDHEN; CDR2 reads SYDVKM. CDR3 length equals 14 residues.

This clone was observed a single time. The chain is built from TRBV4-1 and TRBJ2-1, with TRBD2 identical over 7 bases. The CDR3 has 18 residues. Germline CDR1 reads MGHRA; CDR2 reads YSYEKL. The trim removed 1 base at V and 5 bases at J, leaving 14 bases unmatched. The CDR3 region has the DNA TGCGCCAGCAGCCAAGCTCTTGGGAGGGGATTGGGGCACAATGAGCAGTTCTTC. It specifies CASSQALGRGLGHNEQFF.

The chain couples TRBV6-1 to TRBJ2-7; a weak D match, TRBD2 (5 bases). The CDR3 is made up of 14 amino acids. The germline V gene has CDR1 MNHNS and CDR2 SASEGT. The V and J ends lost 8 bases and 1 base respectively, with 15 bases between them. The CDR3 coding sequence is TGTGCCAGCGCCCTGAGCGGACTTTCCTACGAGCAGTACTTC. Translating it yields CASALSGLSYEQYF.

This chain's CDR3 is CASSPYQETQYF. DNA for the CDR3: TGTGCCAGCAGCCCCTACCAAGAGACCCAGTACTTC. This sequence joins TRBV7-2 and TRBJ2-5; no definite D call. Germline V lookup: CDR1 SGHTA, CDR2 FQGNSA. This CDR3 is built from 12 residues. V was clipped by 5 bases and J by 0 bases, with 4 bases between them.

This chain uses TRBV27 with TRBJ2-7; the D gene is possibly TRBD2 (6 bases). Germline assignment: CDR1 MNHEY and CDR2 SMNVEV (reference sequence). The CDR3 contains 14 residues. Trimming shortened V by 2 bases and J by 2 bases, and 10 bases separated the two germline ends. The CDR3 DNA sequence: TGTGCCAGCAGTTTAGGTGGAGGGACCTACGAGCAGTACTTC. Translated, it gives CASSLGGGTYEQYF.

The chain uses TRBV29-1 and TRBJ2-1; D may be TRBD1 (5 bases). V lost 3 bases and J lost 5, with 20 bases in between. The V gene's germline CDR1 is SQVTM and CDR2 ANQGSEA. CDR3 length: 16 residues. The DNA of the CDR3 is TGCAGCGTTGAGCCGACCAGGGAATGGCCACACAATGAGCAGTTCTTC. Encoded protein: CSVEPTREWPHNEQFF.

V gene TRBV29-1 combines with J gene TRBJ2-4; TRBD2 agrees at 7 bases. The CDR3 has 13 residues. Per the germline V gene, CDR1 is SQVTM and CDR2 is ANQGSEA. The V segment lost 7 bases and the J segment 2 bases; nucleotides outside the gene matches: 5. The CDR3 spells CSGREGTKNIQYF. CDR3 DNA: TGCAGCGGCAGGGAGGGAACCAAAAACATTCAGTACTTC.

The chain couples TRBV6-1 to TRBJ2-3; weak D call: TRBD2 (6 bases). The CDR3 spans 15 residues. Trimming removed 6 bases from V and 2 bases from J, with 15 bases in between. CDR1 is MNHNS, CDR2 SASEGT, per germline. In nucleotides, the CDR3 is TGTGCCAGCAGCCAACCGGCTAGCGCCACAGATACGCAGTATTTT. It specifies CASSQPASATDTQYF.

V and J are TRBV5-1 and TRBJ2-3; 7 bases fit TRBD1. V was pared by 5 bases and J by 10 bases, with 16 bases of the junction left unmatched. This CDR3 region has 15 residues. The germline gives CDR1 SGHRS, CDR2 YFSETQ. The CDR3 protein is CASRVDRFQLLAQYF. CDR3 in DNA: TGCGCCAGCAGGGTGGACAGGTTCCAGCTCTTGGCGCAGTATTTT.

V gene TRBV7-2 combines with J gene TRBJ2-7; 8 bases align to TRBD1. V shed 5 bases and J 3 bases; nucleotides not matched to a gene: 6. The CDR3 is made up of 14 amino acids. The germline CDR1 and CDR2 sequences are SGHTA and FQGNSA. The CDR3 bases are TGTGCCAGCAGCCCAGCAACAGGGGGCTACGAGCAGTACTTC. Translated: CASSPATGGYEQYF.

This sequence joins TRBV5-1 and TRBJ2-1, with D tentatively TRBD2 (5 bases). The CDR3 extends over 15 amino acids. Germline loops: CDR1 SGHRS, CDR2 YFSETQ. With 2 bases removed from V and 7 bases from J, the gap between germline ends came to 16 bases. For the CDR3, the DNA is TGCGCCAGCAGCTTTAGCGCTCCGGAGGAGAATGAGCAGTTCTTC. Protein product: CASSFSAPEENEQFF.

Only one count was recorded for this clone. The chain is built from TRBV7-9 and TRBJ2-5, with TRBD2 matching 9 bases. J lost 2 bases, V lost 5 bases, and 6 bases had no gene match. Germline CDR1 and CDR2: SEHNR and FQNEAQ (reference sequence). This CDR3 spans 15 amino acids. CDR3 DNA sequence: TGTGCCAGCAGCCCCGGGACTAGCCGGCAAGAGACCCAGTACTTC. This codes for CASSPGTSRQETQYF.

The rearrangement uses TRBV29-1 and TRBJ1-1; D call uncertain. Per the germline V gene, CDR1 is SQVTM and CDR2 is ANQGSEA. The V end was cut by 0 bases, the J end by 0 bases, with 11 bases between. The CDR3 is 15 residues long. In DNA, the CDR3 is TGCAGCGTTGAAGATCCAGTTATGATGAACACTGAAGCTTTCTTT. This encodes CSVEDPVMMNTEAFF.